This TCR beta chain was recorded in a study of T cell responses to AZD1222 COVID-19 vaccine. Study context: Samples with a second dose at about 4 or about 12 weeks were pooled together. Study results and limitations: Spike-specific TCR breadth and depth rose after two AZD1222 doses. Donors were largely white British and mainly female; clonal diversity was possibly underestimated. Recipients of AZD1222 seropositive at baseline numbered only 5 to 7.

V was cut by 2 bases and J by 4 bases, with 11 bases left in between. The CDR3 contains 14 residues. Per the germline V gene, CDR1 is MNHNS and CDR2 is SASEGT. As concerns this clone: As yet, its antigen is unknown.

Sequenced by immunoSEQ multiplex PCR; TCRdb stores in-frame clones only, minus some. Of 130,000 to 150,000 clones in the sample, roughly 92% were seen once. This chain links TRBV6-1 with TRBJ1-2; maybe TRBD1 (5 bases). This TCR was recovered from an adult in good health. The specimen was peripheral blood, collected on day 0 of AZD1222 vaccination. The CDR3 spells CASSEIRGLYGYTF. The CDR3 DNA follows: TGTGCCAGCAGTGAAATAAGGGGCCTCTATGGCTACACCTTC.